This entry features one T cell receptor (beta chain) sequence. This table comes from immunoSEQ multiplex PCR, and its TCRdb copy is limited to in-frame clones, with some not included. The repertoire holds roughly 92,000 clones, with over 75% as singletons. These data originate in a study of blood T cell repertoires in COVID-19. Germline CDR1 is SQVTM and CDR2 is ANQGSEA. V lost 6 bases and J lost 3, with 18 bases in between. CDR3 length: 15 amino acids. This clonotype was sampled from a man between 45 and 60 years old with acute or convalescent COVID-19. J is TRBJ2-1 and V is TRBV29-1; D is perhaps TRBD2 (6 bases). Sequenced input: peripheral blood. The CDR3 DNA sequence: TGCAGCGTGAGGGGAAGTAGCGGCCACTACAATGAGCAGTTCTTC. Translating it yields CSVRGSSGHYNEQFF.